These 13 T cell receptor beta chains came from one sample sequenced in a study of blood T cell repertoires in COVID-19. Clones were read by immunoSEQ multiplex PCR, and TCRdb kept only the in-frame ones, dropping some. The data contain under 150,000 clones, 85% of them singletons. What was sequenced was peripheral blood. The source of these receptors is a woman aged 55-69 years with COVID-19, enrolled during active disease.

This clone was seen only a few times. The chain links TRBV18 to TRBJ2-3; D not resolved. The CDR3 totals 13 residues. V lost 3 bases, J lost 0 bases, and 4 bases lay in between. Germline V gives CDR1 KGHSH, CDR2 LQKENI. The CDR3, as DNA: TGTGCCAGCTCACCCCAGAGCACAGATACGCAGTATTTT. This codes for CASSPQSTDTQYF.

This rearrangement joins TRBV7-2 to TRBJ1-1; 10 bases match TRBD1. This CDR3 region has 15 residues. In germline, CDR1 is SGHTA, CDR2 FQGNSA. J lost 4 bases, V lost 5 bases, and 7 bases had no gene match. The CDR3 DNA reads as TGTGCCAGCAGCCCCTGGGACAGGGGTGGCACTGAAGCTTTCTTT. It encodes CASSPWDRGGTEAFF.

The CDR3 loop is CASSVYRGLRANTEAFF. The CDR3 region has the DNA TGCGCCAGCAGCGTGTACAGGGGTTTGAGGGCTAACACTGAAGCTTTCTTT. The rearrangement uses TRBV5-1 and TRBJ1-1, with 7 bases fitting TRBD1. Germline assignment: CDR1 SGHRS and CDR2 YFSETQ. The CDR3 spans 17 residues. V was pared by 4 bases and J by 2 bases, with 14 bases of the junction left unmatched.

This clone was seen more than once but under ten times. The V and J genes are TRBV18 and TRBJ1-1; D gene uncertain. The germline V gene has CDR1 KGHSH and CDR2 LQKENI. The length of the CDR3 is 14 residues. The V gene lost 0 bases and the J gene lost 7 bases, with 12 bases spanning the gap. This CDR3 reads CASSPPGRNGEAFF. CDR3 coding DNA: TGTGCCAGCTCACCACCGGGGAGAAACGGTGAAGCTTTCTTT.

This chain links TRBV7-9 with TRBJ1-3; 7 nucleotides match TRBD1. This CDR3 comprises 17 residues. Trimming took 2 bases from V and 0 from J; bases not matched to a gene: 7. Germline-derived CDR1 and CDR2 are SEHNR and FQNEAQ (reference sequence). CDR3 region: CASSLTVGQFSGNTIYF. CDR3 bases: TGTGCCAGCAGCTTAACCGTGGGACAGTTCTCTGGAAACACCATATATTTT.

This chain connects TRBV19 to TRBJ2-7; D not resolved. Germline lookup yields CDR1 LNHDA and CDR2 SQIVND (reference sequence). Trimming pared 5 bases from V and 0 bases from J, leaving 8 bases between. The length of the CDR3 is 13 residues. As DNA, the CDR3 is TGTGCCAGTAGTGAGGTCAGCTCCTACGAGCAGTACTTC. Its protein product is CASSEVSSYEQYF.

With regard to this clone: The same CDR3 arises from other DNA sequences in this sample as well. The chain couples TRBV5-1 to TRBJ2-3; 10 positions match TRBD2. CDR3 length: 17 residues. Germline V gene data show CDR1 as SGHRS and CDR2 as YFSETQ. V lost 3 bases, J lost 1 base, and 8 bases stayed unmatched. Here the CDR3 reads CASSSTITSGGTDTQYF. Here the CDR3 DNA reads TGCGCCAGCAGCTCCACAATAACTAGCGGGGGCACAGATACGCAGTATTTT.

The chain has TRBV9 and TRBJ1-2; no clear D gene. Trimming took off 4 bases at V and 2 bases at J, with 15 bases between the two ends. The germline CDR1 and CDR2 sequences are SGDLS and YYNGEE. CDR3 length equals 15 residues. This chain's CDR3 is CASSPSGAPNYGYTF. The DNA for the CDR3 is TGTGCCAGCAGCCCCAGTGGTGCACCAAACTATGGCTACACCTTC.

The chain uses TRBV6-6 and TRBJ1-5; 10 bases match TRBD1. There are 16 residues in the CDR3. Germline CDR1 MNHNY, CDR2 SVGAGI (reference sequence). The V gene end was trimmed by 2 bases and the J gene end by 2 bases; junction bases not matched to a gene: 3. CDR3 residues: CASSYGQGEGNQPQHF. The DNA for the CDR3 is TGTGCCAGCAGTTACGGACAGGGGGAGGGCAATCAGCCCCAGCATTTT.

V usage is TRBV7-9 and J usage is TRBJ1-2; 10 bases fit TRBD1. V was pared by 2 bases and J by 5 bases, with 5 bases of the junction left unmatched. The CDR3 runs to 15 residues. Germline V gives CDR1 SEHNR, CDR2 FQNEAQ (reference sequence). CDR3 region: CASSLSRQGAYGYTF. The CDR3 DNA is TGTGCCAGCAGCTTAAGCCGACAGGGGGCATATGGCTACACCTTC.

CDR3 residues: CASSLVRGGYYNEQFF. Here the CDR3 DNA reads TGTGCCAGCAGCTTAGTGCGGGGGGGATACTACAATGAGCAGTTCTTC. This chain links TRBV11-2 with TRBJ2-1; TRBD2 matches at 9 bases. Germline CDR1 and CDR2: SGHAT and FQNNGV. The CDR3 covers 16 residues. J was trimmed by 3 bases and V by 1 base; bases with no gene match: 4.

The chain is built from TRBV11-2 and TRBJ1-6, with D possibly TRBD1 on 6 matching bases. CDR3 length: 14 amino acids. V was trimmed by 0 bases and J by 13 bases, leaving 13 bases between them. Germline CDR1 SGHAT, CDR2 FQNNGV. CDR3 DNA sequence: TGTGCCAGCAGCTTAGATAGCAATGGACAGCCCCTCCACTTT. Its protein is CASSLDSNGQPLHF.

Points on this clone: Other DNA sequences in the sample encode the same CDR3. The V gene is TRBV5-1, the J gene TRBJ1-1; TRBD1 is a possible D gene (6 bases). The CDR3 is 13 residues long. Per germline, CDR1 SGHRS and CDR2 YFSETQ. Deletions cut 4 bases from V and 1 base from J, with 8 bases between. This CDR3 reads CASSMTGNTEAFF. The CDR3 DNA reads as TGCGCCAGCAGCATGACAGGGAACACTGAAGCTTTCTTT.